The present TCR beta chain was sequenced within a study of shared clonotypes between healthy human individuals. At the deep level, the assay was run. Every immunoSEQ plate was one replicate of a subset's evenly spread DNA. Authors' data handling: ImmunoSEQ junction-only sequences lacked quality scores, so their filtering differed. Assay used: immunoSEQ multiplex PCR; TCRdb lists only in-frame clones, some missing. V, J and clone size are taken as reported in that table, and D and trimming were inferred from the DNA itself. Of hundreds of thousands of clones listed, about 80% were seen once; the top ten hold around 2%. CDR1 and CDR2 from the germline V gene are MDHEN and SYDVKM. The germline V and J ends were trimmed by 3 bases and 5 bases, with 16 bases remaining between them. The CDR3 loop spans 15 amino acids. CD4+ cells underwent separation, giving CD45RA+ naive and CD45RA-negative memory subsets.

The chain is built from TRBV28 and TRBJ1-2; D is possibly TRBD1 (6 bases). The TCR sequence derives from a woman in her twenties or thirties in good health. The sequencing input was memory CD4+ T cells sorted from blood. Specified subset: CD45RA-negative fraction. The CDR3 DNA follows: TGTGCCAGCAGTTTCTCCGGGCCAGGGGATTATGGCTACACCTTC. Protein: CASSFSGPGDYGYTF.